This record looks at one T cell receptor (beta chain) sequence and its context. TCRdb's copy holds only in-frame clones and misses some; the assay was immunoSEQ multiplex PCR. The sample has about 170,000 clones; under 95% are singletons. These data are taken from a study of blood T cell repertoires in COVID-19. At the level of the study: From the United States, Italy and Spain came samples of acute and convalescent COVID-19. The analysed material was cDNA or gDNA that came from T cells, B-cell-depleted T cells, or PBMCs.

This CDR3 is 15 amino acids long. The chain recombines TRBV12-2 with TRBJ2-7; the table's TRBD1 call for D was not verified on the DNA. TRBV12-2 is designated a pseudogene. The receptor comes from a man between 18 and 29 years old with COVID-19, enrolled during active disease. Sequenced input: peripheral blood. CDR3 nucleotides: TGTGCAAGTCGCTCTAGCAGGGGTAGCTCCTACGAGCAGTACTTC. Protein sequence: CASRSSRGSSYEQYF.